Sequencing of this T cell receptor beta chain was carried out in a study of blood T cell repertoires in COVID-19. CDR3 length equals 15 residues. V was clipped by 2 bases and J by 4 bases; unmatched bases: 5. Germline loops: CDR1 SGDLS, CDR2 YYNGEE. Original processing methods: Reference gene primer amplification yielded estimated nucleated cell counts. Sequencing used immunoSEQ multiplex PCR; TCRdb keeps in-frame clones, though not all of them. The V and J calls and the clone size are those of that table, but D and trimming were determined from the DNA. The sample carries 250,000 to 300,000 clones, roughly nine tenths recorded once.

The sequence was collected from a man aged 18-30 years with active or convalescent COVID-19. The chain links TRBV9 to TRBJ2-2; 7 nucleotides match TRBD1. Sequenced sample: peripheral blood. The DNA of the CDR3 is TGTGCCAGCAGCGTTGAGACAGGGTTCACCGGGGAGCTGTTTTTT. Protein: CASSVETGFTGELFF.